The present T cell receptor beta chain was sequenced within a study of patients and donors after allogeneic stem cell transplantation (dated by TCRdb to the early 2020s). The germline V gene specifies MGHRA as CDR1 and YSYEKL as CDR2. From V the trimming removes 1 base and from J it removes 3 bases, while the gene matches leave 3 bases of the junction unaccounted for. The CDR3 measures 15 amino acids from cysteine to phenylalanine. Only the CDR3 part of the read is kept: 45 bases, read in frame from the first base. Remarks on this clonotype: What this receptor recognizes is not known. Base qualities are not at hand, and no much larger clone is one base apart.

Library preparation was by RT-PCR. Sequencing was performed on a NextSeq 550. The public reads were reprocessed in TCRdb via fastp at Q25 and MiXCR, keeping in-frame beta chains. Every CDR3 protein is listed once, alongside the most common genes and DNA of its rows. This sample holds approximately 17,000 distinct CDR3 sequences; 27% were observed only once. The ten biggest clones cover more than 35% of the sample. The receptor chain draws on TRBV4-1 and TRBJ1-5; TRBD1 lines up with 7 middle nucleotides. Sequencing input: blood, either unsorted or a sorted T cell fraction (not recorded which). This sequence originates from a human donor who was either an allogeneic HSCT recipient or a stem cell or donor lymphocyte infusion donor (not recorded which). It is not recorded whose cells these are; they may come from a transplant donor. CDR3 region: CASSQGDSLNQPQHF. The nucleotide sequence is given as TGCGCCAGCAGCCAAGGGGACAGCCTCAATCAGCCCCAGCATTTT.